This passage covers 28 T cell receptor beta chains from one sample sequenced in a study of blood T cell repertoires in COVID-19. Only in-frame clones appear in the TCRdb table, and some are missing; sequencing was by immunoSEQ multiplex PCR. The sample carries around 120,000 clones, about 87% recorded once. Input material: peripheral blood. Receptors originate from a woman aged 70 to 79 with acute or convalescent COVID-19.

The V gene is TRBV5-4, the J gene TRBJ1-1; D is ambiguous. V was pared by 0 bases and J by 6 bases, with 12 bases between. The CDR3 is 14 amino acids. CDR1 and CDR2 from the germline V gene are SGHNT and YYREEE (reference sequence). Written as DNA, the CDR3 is TGTGCCAGCAGCTTGGCGGGGATTTTTTCTGAAGCTTTCTTT. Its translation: CASSLAGIFSEAFF.

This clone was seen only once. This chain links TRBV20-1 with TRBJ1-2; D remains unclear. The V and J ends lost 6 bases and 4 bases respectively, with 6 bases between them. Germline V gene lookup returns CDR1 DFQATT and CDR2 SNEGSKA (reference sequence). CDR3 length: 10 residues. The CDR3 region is CSARSYGYTF. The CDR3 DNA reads TGCAGTGCCAGGTCCTATGGCTACACCTTC.

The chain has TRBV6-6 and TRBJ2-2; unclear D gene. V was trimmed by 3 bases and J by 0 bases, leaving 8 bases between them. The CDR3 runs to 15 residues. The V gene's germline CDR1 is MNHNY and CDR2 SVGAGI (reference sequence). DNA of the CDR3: TGTGCCAGCAGTTATGGCAGTTCGAACACCGGGGAGCTGTTTTTT. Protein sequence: CASSYGSSNTGELFF.

The CDR3: CASSSRQANTEAFF. The CDR3 nucleotides read TGTGCCAGCAGCTCTCGACAGGCGAACACTGAAGCTTTCTTT. This chain links TRBV11-2 with TRBJ1-1, with D tentatively TRBD1 (6 bases). Deletions cut 4 bases from V and 1 base from J, with 10 bases between. The V gene's germline CDR1 is SGHAT and CDR2 FQNNGV. The CDR3 totals 14 residues.

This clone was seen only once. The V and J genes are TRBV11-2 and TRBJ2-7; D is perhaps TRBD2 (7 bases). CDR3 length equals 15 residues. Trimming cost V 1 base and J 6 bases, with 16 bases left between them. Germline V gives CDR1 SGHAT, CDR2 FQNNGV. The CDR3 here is CASSLVRGPGAEQYF. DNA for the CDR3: TGTGCCAGCAGCTTAGTGCGGGGGCCCGGGGCCGAGCAGTACTTC.

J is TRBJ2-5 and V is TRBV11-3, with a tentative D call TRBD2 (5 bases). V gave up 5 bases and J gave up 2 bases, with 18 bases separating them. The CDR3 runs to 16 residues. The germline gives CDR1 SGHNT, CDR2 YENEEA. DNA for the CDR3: TGTGCCAGCAGCCGGGGTACGGTGGTGGGTCAAGAGACCCAGTACTTC. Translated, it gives CASSRGTVVGQETQYF.

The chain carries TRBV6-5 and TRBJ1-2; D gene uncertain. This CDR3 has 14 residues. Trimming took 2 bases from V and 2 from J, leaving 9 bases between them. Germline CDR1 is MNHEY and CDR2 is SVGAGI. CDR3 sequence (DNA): TGTGCCAGCAGTTACGGAGGGTTCAACTATGGCTACACCTTC. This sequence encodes CASSYGGFNYGYTF.

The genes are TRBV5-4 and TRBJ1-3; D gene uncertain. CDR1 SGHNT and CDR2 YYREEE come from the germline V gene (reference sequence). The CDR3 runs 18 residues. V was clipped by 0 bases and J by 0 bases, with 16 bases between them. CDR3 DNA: TGTGCCAGCAGCTTGGCCAACACATTAACTAACTCTGGAAACACCATATATTTT. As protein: CASSLANTLTNSGNTIYF.

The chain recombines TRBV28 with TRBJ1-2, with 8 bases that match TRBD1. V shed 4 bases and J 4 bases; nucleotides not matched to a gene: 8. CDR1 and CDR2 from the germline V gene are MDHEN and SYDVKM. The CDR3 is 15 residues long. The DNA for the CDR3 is TGTGCCAGCAGTTCCCCGACAGGGGTTGTCTATGGCTACACCTTC. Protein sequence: CASSSPTGVVYGYTF.

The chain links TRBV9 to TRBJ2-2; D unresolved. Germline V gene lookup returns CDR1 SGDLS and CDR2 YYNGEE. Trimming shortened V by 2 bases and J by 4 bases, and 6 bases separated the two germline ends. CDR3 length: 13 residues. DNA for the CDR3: TGTGCCAGCAGCGTTAGAATCACCGGGGAGCTGTTTTTT. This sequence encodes CASSVRITGELFF.

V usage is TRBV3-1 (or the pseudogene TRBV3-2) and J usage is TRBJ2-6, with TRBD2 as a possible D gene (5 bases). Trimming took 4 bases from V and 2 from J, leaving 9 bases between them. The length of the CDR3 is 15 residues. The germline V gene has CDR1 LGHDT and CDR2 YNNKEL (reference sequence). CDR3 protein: CASSLREPGANVLTF. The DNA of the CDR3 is TGTGCCAGCAGCCTTAGGGAGCCTGGGGCCAACGTCCTGACTTTC.

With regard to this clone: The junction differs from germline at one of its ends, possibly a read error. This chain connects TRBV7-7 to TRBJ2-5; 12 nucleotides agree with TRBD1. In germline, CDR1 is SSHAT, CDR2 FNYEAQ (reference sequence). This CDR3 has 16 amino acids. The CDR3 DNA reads TGTGCTAGCAGCTTAGGGGGGACAGGGGGCAGAGAGACCCAGTACTTC. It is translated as CASSLGGTGGRETQYF.

CDR3 in DNA: TGTGCCAGCAGCCAAGCACCTTCGGTCGGCTACACCTTC. Protein sequence: CASSQAPSVGYTF. This chain uses TRBV14 with TRBJ1-2; D gene uncertain. The CDR3 runs to 13 residues. V gave up 1 base and J gave up 8 bases, with 11 bases separating them. Germline loops: CDR1 SGHDN, CDR2 FVKESK.

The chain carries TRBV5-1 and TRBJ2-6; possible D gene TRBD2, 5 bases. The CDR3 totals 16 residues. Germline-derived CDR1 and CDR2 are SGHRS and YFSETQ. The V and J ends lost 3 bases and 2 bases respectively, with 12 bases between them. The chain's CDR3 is CASSSDVGAGANVLTF. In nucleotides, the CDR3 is TGCGCCAGCAGCTCGGACGTGGGAGCTGGGGCCAACGTCCTGACTTTC.

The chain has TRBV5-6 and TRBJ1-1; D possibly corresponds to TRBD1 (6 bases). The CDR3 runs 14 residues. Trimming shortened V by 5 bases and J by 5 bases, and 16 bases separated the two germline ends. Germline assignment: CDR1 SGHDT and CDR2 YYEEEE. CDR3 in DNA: TGTGCCAGCAGAAGTCCGGGACACTCAACTGAAGCTTTCTTT. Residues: CASRSPGHSTEAFF.

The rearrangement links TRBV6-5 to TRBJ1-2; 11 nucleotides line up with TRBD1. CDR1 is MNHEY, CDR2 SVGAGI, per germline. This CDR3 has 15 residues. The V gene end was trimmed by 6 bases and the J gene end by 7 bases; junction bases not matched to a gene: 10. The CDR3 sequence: CASSREGQGVLGYTF. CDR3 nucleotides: TGTGCCAGCAGCCGGGAGGGACAGGGGGTCCTTGGCTACACCTTC.

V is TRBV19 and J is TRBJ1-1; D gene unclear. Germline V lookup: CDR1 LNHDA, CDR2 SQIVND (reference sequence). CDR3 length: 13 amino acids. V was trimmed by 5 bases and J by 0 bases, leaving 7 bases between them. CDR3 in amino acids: CASSLQMNTEAFF. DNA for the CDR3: TGTGCCAGTAGTCTACAGATGAACACTGAAGCTTTCTTT.

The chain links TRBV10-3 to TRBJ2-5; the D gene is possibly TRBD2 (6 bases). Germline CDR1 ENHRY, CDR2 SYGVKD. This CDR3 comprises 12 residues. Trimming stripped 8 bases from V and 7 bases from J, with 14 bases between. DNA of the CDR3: TGTGCCATCGTGGAGCCCGGGGGGACCCAGTACTTC. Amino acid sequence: CAIVEPGGTQYF.

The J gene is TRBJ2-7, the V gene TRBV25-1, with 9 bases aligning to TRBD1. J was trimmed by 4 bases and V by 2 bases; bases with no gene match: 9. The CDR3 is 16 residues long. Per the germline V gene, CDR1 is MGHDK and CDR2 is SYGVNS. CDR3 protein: CASSEPGQGNGYEQYF. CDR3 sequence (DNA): TGTGCCAGCAGTGAACCCGGACAGGGGAACGGGTACGAGCAGTACTTC.

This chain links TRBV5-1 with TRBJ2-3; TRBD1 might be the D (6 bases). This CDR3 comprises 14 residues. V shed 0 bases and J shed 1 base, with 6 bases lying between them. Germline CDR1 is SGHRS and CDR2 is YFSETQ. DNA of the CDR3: TGCGCCAGCAGCTTGGAGGGGGGCACAGATACGCAGTATTTT. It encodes CASSLEGGTDTQYF.

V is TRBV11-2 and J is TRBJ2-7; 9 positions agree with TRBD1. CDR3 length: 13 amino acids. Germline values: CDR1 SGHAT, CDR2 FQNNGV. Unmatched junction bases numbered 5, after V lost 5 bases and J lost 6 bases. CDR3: CASSPTTGGEQYF. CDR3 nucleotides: TGTGCCAGCAGCCCTACGACAGGGGGCGAGCAGTACTTC.

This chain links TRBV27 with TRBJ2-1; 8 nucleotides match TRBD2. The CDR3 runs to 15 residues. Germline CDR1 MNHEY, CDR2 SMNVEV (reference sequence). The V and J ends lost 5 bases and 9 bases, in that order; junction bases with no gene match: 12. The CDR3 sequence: CASSPGLAPRSEQFF. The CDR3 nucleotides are TGTGCCAGCAGTCCCGGACTAGCCCCCCGAAGTGAGCAGTTCTTC.

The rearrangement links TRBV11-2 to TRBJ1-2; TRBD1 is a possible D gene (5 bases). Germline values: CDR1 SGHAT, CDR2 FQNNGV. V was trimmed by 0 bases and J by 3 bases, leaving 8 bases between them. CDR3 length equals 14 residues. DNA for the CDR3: TGTGCCAGCAGCTTAGACGCCAGGGACTATGGCTACACCTTC. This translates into CASSLDARDYGYTF.

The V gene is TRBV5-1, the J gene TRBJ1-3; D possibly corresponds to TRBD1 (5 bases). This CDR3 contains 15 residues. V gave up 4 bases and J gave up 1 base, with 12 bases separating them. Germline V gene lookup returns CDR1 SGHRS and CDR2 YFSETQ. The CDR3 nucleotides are TGCGCCAGCAGCCCCGCGGGGGAGTCTGGAAACACCATATATTTT. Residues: CASSPAGESGNTIYF.

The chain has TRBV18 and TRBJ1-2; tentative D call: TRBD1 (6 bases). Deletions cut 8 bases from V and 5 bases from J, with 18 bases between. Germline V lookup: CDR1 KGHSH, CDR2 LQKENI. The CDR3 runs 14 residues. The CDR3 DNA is TGTGCCAGCCCCGATTCGGGGGGCCCATATGGCTACACCTTC. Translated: CASPDSGGPYGYTF.

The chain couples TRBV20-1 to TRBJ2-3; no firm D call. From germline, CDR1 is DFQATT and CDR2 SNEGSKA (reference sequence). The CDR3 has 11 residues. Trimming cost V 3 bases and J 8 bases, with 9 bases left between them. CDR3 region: CSASPAVTQYF. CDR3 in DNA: TGCAGTGCTAGCCCGGCGGTTACGCAGTATTTT.

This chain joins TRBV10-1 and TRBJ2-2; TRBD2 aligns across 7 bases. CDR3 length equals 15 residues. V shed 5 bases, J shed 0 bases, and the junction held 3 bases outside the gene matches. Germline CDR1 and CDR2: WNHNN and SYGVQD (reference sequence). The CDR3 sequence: CASSSGAANTGELFF. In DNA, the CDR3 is TGCGCCAGCAGTAGCGGGGCCGCGAACACCGGGGAGCTGTTTTTT.

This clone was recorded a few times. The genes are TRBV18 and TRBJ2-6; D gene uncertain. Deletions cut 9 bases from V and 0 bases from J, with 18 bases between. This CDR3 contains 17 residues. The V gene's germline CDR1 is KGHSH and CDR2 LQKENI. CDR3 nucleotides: TGTGCCAGTTCGACTCCGGGTTTTTTCTCTGGGGCCAACGTCCTGACTTTC. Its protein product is CASSTPGFFSGANVLTF.